The entry that follows covers one T cell receptor beta chain sequence. This record belongs to a study of blood T cell repertoires in COVID-19. Clones were sequenced by immunoSEQ multiplex PCR, and TCRdb holds only the in-frame ones, with some missing. This sample has some 83,000 clones, with 86% found just once. This sequence originates from a man between 45 and 60 years old with active COVID-19. The sample comprised peripheral blood.

CDR3 nucleotides: TGTGCCAGCAGCCGTGACAGGGGAGACTATGGCTACACCTTC. Protein: CASSRDRGDYGYTF. The chain combines TRBV7-2 with TRBJ1-2; 8 bases are a match to TRBD1. J gave up 3 bases and V 5 bases, and 5 bases lay outside the gene matches. The length of the CDR3 is 14 residues. Per the germline V gene, CDR1 is SGHTA and CDR2 is FQGNSA.